The subject of this entry is one TCR beta chain. The source of the sample is a study of cytomegalovirus exposure and HLA in healthy donors. Vbeta (60) and Jbeta (13) primers were used in the PCR. The table came from immunoSEQ multiplex PCR; TCRdb's copy has only in-frame clones and leaves some out. The table has 150,000 to 200,000 clones, approximately 79% seen once. The germline V gene encodes CDR1 LNHDA and CDR2 SQIVND (reference sequence). The CDR3 totals 17 residues. V shed 1 base, J shed 2 bases, and the junction held 7 bases outside the gene matches. Sample: PBMCs. The V and J genes are TRBV19 and TRBJ2-2, with 7 bases that match TRBD1. The source of this sequence is a man in his forties or fifties in good health and CMV-seropositive. CDR3 bases: TGTGCCAGTAGTATAGCCCGATGGGACAGAAACACCGGGGAGCTGTTTTTT. Its translation is CASSIARWDRNTGELFF.